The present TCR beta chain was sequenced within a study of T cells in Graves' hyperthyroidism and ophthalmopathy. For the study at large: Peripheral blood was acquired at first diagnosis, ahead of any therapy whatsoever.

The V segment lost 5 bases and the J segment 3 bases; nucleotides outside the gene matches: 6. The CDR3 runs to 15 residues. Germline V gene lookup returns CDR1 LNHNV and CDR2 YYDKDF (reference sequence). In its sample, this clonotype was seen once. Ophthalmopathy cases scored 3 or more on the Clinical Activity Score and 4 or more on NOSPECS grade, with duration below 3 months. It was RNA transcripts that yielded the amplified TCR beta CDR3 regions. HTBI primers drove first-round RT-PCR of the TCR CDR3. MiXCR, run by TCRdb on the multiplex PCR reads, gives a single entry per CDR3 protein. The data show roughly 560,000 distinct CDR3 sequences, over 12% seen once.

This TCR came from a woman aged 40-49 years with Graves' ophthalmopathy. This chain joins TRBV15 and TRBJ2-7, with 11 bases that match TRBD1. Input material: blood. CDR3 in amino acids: CATSVGTGGLYEQYF. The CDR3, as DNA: TGTGCCACCAGCGTCGGGACAGGGGGACTCTACGAGCAGTACTTC.